Following are 20 T cell receptor beta chains from one sample sequenced in a study of beta chain features in type 1 diabetes. Isolated RNA was reverse transcribed in full, so expressed TCRB transcripts were sequenced. Method: immunoSEQ multiplex PCR; TCRdb's copy keeps in-frame clones and lacks some. The sample lists around 44,000 clones; about 51% were seen once. The material sequenced was Tregs from blood. These receptors came from a woman aged 18-35 years in good health.

V gene TRBV5-6 combines with J gene TRBJ2-1; TRBD1 matches at 7 bases. The CDR3 is made up of 16 amino acids. J lost 0 bases, V lost 1 base, and 4 bases had no gene match. Germline assignment: CDR1 SGHDT and CDR2 YYEEEE. CDR3: CASSLWGQSSYNEQFF. The CDR3 DNA sequence: TGTGCCAGCAGCTTGTGGGGACAGAGCTCCTACAATGAGCAGTTCTTC.

The V and J genes are TRBV2 and TRBJ1-5; 7 nucleotides align to TRBD1. The CDR3 runs 14 residues. With 8 bases clipped from V and 8 bases from J, the junction kept 12 bases outside the gene matches. The germline gives CDR1 SNHLY, CDR2 FYNNEI. The chain's CDR3 is CASAGRGTREPQHF. The CDR3 DNA follows: TGTGCCAGCGCGGGCAGGGGGACCAGGGAGCCCCAGCATTTT.

This clone was seen a few times. The chain has TRBV19 and TRBJ1-2; 12 bases are shared with TRBD1. Germline values: CDR1 LNHDA, CDR2 SQIVND (reference sequence). The V and J ends lost 5 bases and 1 base, in that order; junction bases with no gene match: 8. The CDR3 has 17 residues. CDR3 loop: CASSSRDRGLFNYGYTF. The CDR3 nucleotides read TGTGCCAGTAGTTCCCGGGACAGGGGGCTTTTTAACTATGGCTACACCTTC.

The rearrangement uses TRBV7-9 and TRBJ2-5; D might be TRBD1 (5 bases). The J call may be mistaken, given a closer DNA end match to TRBJ2-7. The CDR3 length is 15 residues. Germline V CDR1 and CDR2: SEHNR, FQNEAQ (reference sequence). CDR3 loop: CASAQGRVVSYEQYF. In DNA, the CDR3 is TGTGCCAGCGCTCAGGGAAGGGTCGTCTCCTACGAGCAGTACTTC.

This clone has more than one count but fewer than ten. This chain joins TRBV15 and TRBJ2-1, with TRBD2 matching over 9 bases. From germline, CDR1 is LNHNV and CDR2 YYDKDF (reference sequence). Trimming cost V 3 bases and J 7 bases; bases outside gene matches: 16. The CDR3 runs to 18 residues. CDR3 coding DNA: TGTGCCACCAGCAGTGGTCTTGGACTAGCGAAAGTATGGAATGAGCAGTTCTTC. This translates into CATSSGLGLAKVWNEQFF.

The chain has TRBV7-8 and TRBJ2-7, with 7 nucleotides matching TRBD2. The germline V gene has CDR1 SGHVS and CDR2 FQNEAQ. With V trimmed by 5 bases and J by 3 bases, 10 bases remained unmatched. CDR3 length: 15 residues. In DNA form, the CDR3 reads TGTGCCAGCAGCCGACTGCGGACTAGTATCTACGAGCAGTACTTC. The encoded protein is CASSRLRTSIYEQYF.

This chain joins TRBV5-1 and TRBJ2-1; D remains unclear. Germline-derived CDR1 and CDR2 are SGHRS and YFSETQ. The CDR3 is 13 residues long. Trimming removed 0 bases at V and 8 bases at J, with 9 bases between. CDR3 DNA: TGCGCCAGCAGCTTGGGTGCACAGTATGAGCAGTTCTTC. This gives the protein CASSLGAQYEQFF. The variable domain in full, with the rest retrieved from reference TRBV5-1 and TRBJ2-1, is KAGVTQTPRYLIKTRGQQVTLSCSPISGHRSVSWYQQTPGQGLQFLFEYFSETQRNKGNFPGRFSGRQFSNSRSEMNVSTLELGDSALYLCASSLGAQYEQFFGPGTRLTVL.

J is TRBJ2-4 and V is TRBV5-6, with D possibly TRBD2 on 6 matching bases. Germline V lookup: CDR1 SGHDT, CDR2 YYEEEE. Trimming cost V 4 bases and J 0 bases, with 14 bases left between them. The CDR3 has 16 amino acids. CDR3 loop: CASSGDSFLAKNIQYF. CDR3 bases: TGTGCCAGCAGCGGGGACTCCTTCCTAGCCAAAAACATTCAGTACTTC.

This chain connects TRBV9 to TRBJ2-3; TRBD2 is a possible D gene (6 bases). Trimming took off 2 bases at V and 4 bases at J, with 14 bases between the two ends. The CDR3 runs to 15 residues. The germline V gene has CDR1 SGDLS and CDR2 YYNGEE. CDR3 in amino acids: CASSVKVGLSDTQYF. CDR3 bases: TGTGCCAGCAGCGTTAAAGTGGGACTTTCAGATACGCAGTATTTT.

The chain has TRBV29-1 and TRBJ2-5, with TRBD1 identical over 8 bases. The CDR3 loop spans 12 amino acids. Germline CDR1 is SQVTM and CDR2 is ANQGSEA. Germline trimming cut 6 bases from V and 6 bases from J; bases unmatched to any gene: 6. CDR3 DNA: TGCAGCGTAGTGGACAGGGTGAAGACCCAGTACTTC. Encoded protein: CSVVDRVKTQYF.

The chain joins TRBV5-1 to TRBJ2-7; TRBD1 matches 8 bases. The CDR3 runs to 13 residues. With V trimmed by 5 bases and J by 4 bases, 5 bases remained unmatched. The germline V gene has CDR1 SGHRS and CDR2 YFSETQ. CDR3 amino acids: CASSWDRQYEQYF. In nucleotides, the CDR3 is TGCGCCAGCAGTTGGGACAGGCAATACGAGCAGTACTTC.

This clone was seen only a few times. J is TRBJ1-5 and V is TRBV28; 10 bases align to TRBD1. This CDR3 has 15 amino acids. Unmatched junction bases numbered 7, after V lost 4 bases and J lost 7 bases. From germline, CDR1 is MDHEN and CDR2 SYDVKM. In DNA form, the CDR3 reads TGTGCCAGCAGTTCCGGGACAGGGGACTGGCAGCCCCAGCATTTT. Its translation is CASSSGTGDWQPQHF. Full variable domain (rest looked up from reference TRBV28 and TRBJ1-5): DVKVTQSSRYLVKRTGEKVFLECVQDMDHENMFWYRQDPGLGLRLIYFSYDVKMKEKGDIPEGYSVSREKKERFSLILESASTNQTSMYLCASSSGTGDWQPQHFGDGTRLSIL.

This clone was seen only a few times. V gene TRBV29-1 combines with J gene TRBJ2-7; tentative D call: TRBD2 (5 bases). The germline gives CDR1 SQVTM, CDR2 ANQGSEA. The CDR3 covers 13 residues. Trimming took off 5 bases at V and 0 bases at J, with 11 bases between the two ends. The CDR3 DNA sequence: TGCAGCGTTAGCGGTGAGAGCTCCTACGAGCAGTACTTC. Translation gives CSVSGESSYEQYF.

This clone showed up just a few times. The V and J genes are TRBV2 and TRBJ2-5, with D tentatively TRBD2 (7 bases). The end of the DNA fits TRBJ2-7 better, so the J call may be wrong. Germline values: CDR1 SNHLY, CDR2 FYNNEI. The length of the CDR3 is 14 residues. As DNA, the CDR3 is TGTGCCAGCAGTCCTAGGGGGGAGGGCTACGAGCAGTACTTC. Protein: CASSPRGEGYEQYF.

The CDR3 loop reads CASSQDLGAGGPRDTQYF. CDR3 sequence (DNA): TGTGCCAGCAGCCAAGATCTAGGAGCGGGAGGGCCTAGGGATACGCAGTATTTT. The genes are TRBV4-2 and TRBJ2-3; TRBD2 agrees at 10 bases. The J segment lost 6 bases and the V segment lost 0 bases, leaving 12 bases of the junction unmatched. CDR3 length: 18 amino acids. Germline V gene sequence: CDR1 LGHNA, CDR2 YNFKEQ.

This clone has just one count. V and J are TRBV30 and TRBJ1-2, with TRBD1 as a possible D gene (5 bases). This CDR3 region has 12 residues. Germline V gene lookup returns CDR1 GTSNPN and CDR2 SVGIG (reference sequence). V lost 8 bases and J lost 7, with 17 bases in between. For the CDR3, the DNA is TGTGCCGCTGAAAATGACAGCCGTGGCTACACCTTC. It specifies CAAENDSRGYTF.

The V call is TRBV5-1, the J call TRBJ2-5; TRBD1 matches at 7 bases. Germline loops: CDR1 SGHRS, CDR2 YFSETQ. The CDR3 length is 14 residues. The ends lost 3 bases at V and 5 bases at J; junction bases unmatched: 7. The DNA of the CDR3 is TGCGCCAGCAGCTGGGGGACAGTGGCCGAGACCCAGTACTTC. Amino acids: CASSWGTVAETQYF. Drawing the rest from reference TRBV5-1 and TRBJ2-5, the complete variable domain is KAGVTQTPRYLIKTRGQQVTLSCSPISGHRSVSWYQQTPGQGLQFLFEYFSETQRNKGNFPGRFSGRQFSNSRSEMNVSTLELGDSALYLCASSWGTVAETQYFGPGTRLLVL.

This clone was observed a handful of times. Within the sample, other DNA sequences also encode this same CDR3. J is TRBJ2-7 and V is TRBV28; no firm D call. CDR3 length equals 12 residues. Looked up from germline, CDR1 is MDHEN and CDR2 is SYDVKM. V was clipped by 8 bases and J by 3 bases, with 11 bases between them. The CDR3 sequence: CASSRLFYEQYF. CDR3 nucleotides: TGTGCCAGCTCACGGTTATTCTACGAGCAGTACTTC.

CDR3 protein: CASTTSGTGNEQYF. CDR3 bases: TGTGCCAGCACCACCTCCGGGACAGGGAACGAGCAGTACTTC. The genes are TRBV6-5 and TRBJ2-7, with 9 bases fitting TRBD1. Losses at the gene ends were 7 bases for V and 5 bases for J; bases not matched to a gene: 9. The CDR3 loop spans 14 amino acids. Per germline, CDR1 MNHEY and CDR2 SVGAGI.

The V gene is TRBV29-1, the J gene TRBJ1-1, with 7 bases identical to TRBD1. Germline V gene sequence: CDR1 SQVTM, CDR2 ANQGSEA. After removal of 6 bases from V and 2 bases from J, the junction contained 3 bases not matched to a gene. This CDR3 has 12 residues. The CDR3 loop reads CSVGTANTEAFF. CDR3 nucleotides: TGCAGCGTAGGGACAGCCAACACTGAAGCTTTCTTT.